The 30 T cell receptor beta chains given below trace back to one sample, sequenced in a study of beta chain features in type 1 diabetes. Investigators reverse transcribed all isolated RNA, so they sequenced expressed TCRB transcripts. Measured with immunoSEQ multiplex PCR; TCRdb has only the in-frame clones, and not every one. The profile shows about 290,000 clones, about 8% of them singletons. Sequencing used central memory CD4+ T cells from blood. These receptors came from a young woman in good health.

V usage is TRBV5-1 and J usage is TRBJ2-3; D not resolved. The V gene lost 2 bases and the J gene lost 3 bases, with 13 bases spanning the gap. Germline CDR1 reads SGHRS; CDR2 reads YFSETQ. The CDR3 runs 15 residues. The CDR3 DNA is TGCGCCAGCAGCTTCGCTGCAATGGGGACAGATACGCAGTATTTT. Translated: CASSFAAMGTDTQYF.

This clone turned up a few times. CDR3 residues: CASSVAPRSEQYF. The CDR3 nucleotides read TGTGCCAGCAGCGTAGCGCCTCGAAGCGAGCAGTACTTC. This sequence joins TRBV9 and TRBJ2-7, with D hard to call. Germline V lookup: CDR1 SGDLS, CDR2 YYNGEE. This CDR3 comprises 13 residues. The V and J ends lost 0 bases and 6 bases respectively, with 10 bases between them.

This clone has only a few counts. The V and J genes are TRBV7-2 and TRBJ2-7; perhaps TRBD2 as D (6 bases). Looked up from germline, CDR1 is SGHTA and CDR2 is FQGNSA. This CDR3 comprises 16 residues. V gave up 2 bases and J gave up 6 bases, with 20 bases separating them. The CDR3 reads CASSLFTGGVGGEQYF. The CDR3 bases are TGTGCCAGCAGCTTATTTACTGGCGGTGTGGGAGGCGAGCAGTACTTC.

This clone was found a few times. The rearrangement links TRBV4-1 to TRBJ1-2; no definite D call. The V gene's germline CDR1 is MGHRA and CDR2 YSYEKL. The CDR3 is 14 residues long. V lost 4 bases, J lost 3 bases, and 12 bases lay in between. The CDR3 sequence is CASSLLDPDYGYTF. The DNA for the CDR3 is TGCGCCAGCAGCCTCCTCGATCCAGACTATGGCTACACCTTC.

The rearrangement links TRBV27 to TRBJ2-3; maybe TRBD1 (6 bases). V was clipped by 10 bases and J by 4 bases, with 21 bases between them. CDR3 length: 15 amino acids. In germline, CDR1 is MNHEY, CDR2 SMNVEV (reference sequence). DNA for the CDR3: TGTGCCACCATGAAACCGACAGGTTTCGCAGATACGCAGTATTTT. Its protein is CATMKPTGFADTQYF.

The sample holds many counts of this clone. The chain employs TRBV28 and TRBJ1-1; the match to TRBD1 covers 9 bases. Germline CDR1 and CDR2: MDHEN and SYDVKM. The CDR3 spans 12 residues. J was trimmed by 10 bases and V by 3 bases; bases with no gene match: 3. In nucleotides, the CDR3 is TGTGCCAGCAGTTTCCGACAGGGGGTAGCTTTCTTT. It specifies CASSFRQGVAFF.

The rearrangement joins TRBV30 to TRBJ1-4; 9 nucleotides match TRBD1. Germline CDR1 GTSNPN, CDR2 SVGIG (reference sequence). The V segment lost 4 bases and the J segment 5 bases; nucleotides outside the gene matches: 2. This CDR3 is 13 amino acids long. CDR3 loop: CAWIGTGNEKLFF. The CDR3 nucleotides read TGTGCCTGGATCGGGACAGGGAATGAAAAACTGTTTTTT.

The chain has TRBV7-7 and TRBJ2-2; D possibly corresponds to TRBD2 (6 bases). CDR1 and CDR2 (germline): SSHAT, FNYEAQ (reference sequence). The CDR3 runs 13 residues. The CDR3: CATTNGGGGELFF. As DNA, the CDR3 is TGTGCTACCACGAACGGGGGAGGCGGGGAGCTGTTTTTT.

This clone was counted ten times or more. The chain has TRBV2 and TRBJ2-3; the D call may be TRBD1 or TRBD2 (6 bases each). Germline V gene data show CDR1 as SNHLY and CDR2 as FYNNEI. CDR3 length: 14 residues. V lost 7 bases to trimming and J lost 3 bases, with 14 bases between them. CDR3 coding DNA: TGTGCCAGCATAAGGGGGGCCGGGACAGATACGCAGTATTTT. This gives the protein CASIRGAGTDTQYF.

The gene calls are TRBV7-8 and TRBJ1-2; D gene ambiguous. The CDR3 spans 11 residues. V gave up 4 bases and J gave up 8 bases, with 8 bases separating them. Germline V gene data show CDR1 as SGHVS and CDR2 as FQNEAQ. The CDR3 DNA follows: TGTGCCAGCAGCTCCGATCGGGGCTACACCTTC. This sequence encodes CASSSDRGYTF.

The chain carries TRBV5-1 and TRBJ1-1; weak D call: TRBD1 (5 bases). The V end lost 0 bases, the J end lost 8 bases, and 14 bases lay between the germline ends. There are 14 residues in the CDR3. Per the germline V gene, CDR1 is SGHRS and CDR2 is YFSETQ. The CDR3 region is CASSLATDRAEAFF. The CDR3 nucleotides are TGCGCCAGCAGCTTGGCTACCGACAGAGCCGAAGCTTTCTTT.

The chain is built from TRBV27 and TRBJ2-3; no clear D. This CDR3 has 14 residues. Per the germline V gene, CDR1 is MNHEY and CDR2 is SMNVEV (reference sequence). Deletions cut 8 bases from V and 2 bases from J, with 14 bases between. CDR3: CASQDYSVTDTQYF. In DNA form, the CDR3 reads TGTGCCAGCCAGGATTACTCGGTCACAGATACGCAGTATTTT.

This clone appeared a few times. The chain combines TRBV6-5 with TRBJ2-6; TRBD2 is a possible D gene (5 bases). Germline V gene lookup returns CDR1 MNHEY and CDR2 SVGAGI. This CDR3 region has 16 residues. Trimming pared 2 bases from V and 0 bases from J, leaving 8 bases between. The CDR3 reads CASSYREGSGANVLTF. The CDR3, as DNA: TGTGCCAGCAGTTACCGAGAGGGCTCTGGGGCCAACGTCCTGACTTTC.

This clone was found a few times. This chain joins TRBV28 and TRBJ2-1; TRBD2 aligns across 14 bases. This CDR3 has 18 residues. Germline V gene data show CDR1 as MDHEN and CDR2 as SYDVKM. V shed 7 bases and J 5 bases; nucleotides not matched to a gene: 13. For the CDR3, the DNA is TGTGCCAGCATAGGGGGACTAGCGGGAGAAGTTGTCAACAATGAGCAGTTCTTC. Its translation is CASIGGLAGEVVNNEQFF.

The rearrangement links TRBV18 to TRBJ2-7, with 10 bases aligning to TRBD2. The CDR3 totals 15 residues. The ends lost 2 bases at V and 3 bases at J; junction bases unmatched: 4. In germline, CDR1 is KGHSH, CDR2 LQKENI. In DNA, the CDR3 is TGTGCCAGCTCACCAGATAGCGGGAGGATCTACGAGCAGTACTTC. Its protein product is CASSPDSGRIYEQYF.

This clone was counted between two and nine times. The chain links TRBV30 to TRBJ2-4, with D hard to call. The CDR3 contains 11 residues. The germline V and J ends were trimmed by 2 bases and 9 bases, with 8 bases remaining between them. From germline, CDR1 is GTSNPN and CDR2 SVGIG (reference sequence). CDR3: CAWSTFGIQYF. The CDR3 DNA sequence: TGTGCCTGGAGTACGTTTGGCATTCAGTACTTC.

The chain links TRBV7-9 to TRBJ2-3, with no clear D. V dropped 1 base and J dropped 2 bases, with 7 bases sitting between them. Germline values: CDR1 SEHNR, CDR2 FQNEAQ (reference sequence). CDR3 length equals 14 residues. The CDR3 sequence is CASSLEGHTDTQYF. CDR3 DNA: TGTGCCAGCAGCTTAGAGGGTCACACAGATACGCAGTATTTT.

The chain employs TRBV10-2 and TRBJ2-5, with TRBD2 as a possible D gene (7 bases). The CDR3 covers 13 residues. Trimming left V 4 bases short and J 5 bases short, with 11 bases between. The germline V gene encodes CDR1 WSHSY and CDR2 SAAADI. The CDR3 nucleotides are TGCGCCAGCAGTGTCAGGGGAGGGGAGACCCAGTACTTC. It codes for CASSVRGGETQYF.

This clone was seen at least ten times. The chain recombines TRBV6-1 with TRBJ2-1, with 10 bases lining up with TRBD1. CDR3 size: 12 residues. Germline assignment: CDR1 MNHNS and CDR2 SASEGT. J lost 10 bases, V lost 11 bases, and 8 bases had no gene match. CDR3 coding DNA: TGTGCCTTGTCCGGGACAGGGGTCGAGCAGTTCTTC. Translated: CALSGTGVEQFF.

In its sample, this clone was seen a few times. This chain links TRBV2 with TRBJ1-1, with D possibly TRBD1 on 6 matching bases. This CDR3 is built from 14 residues. Per germline, CDR1 SNHLY and CDR2 FYNNEI. The ends were cut back, 6 bases at V and 7 bases at J, with 18 bases in the middle. Here the CDR3 DNA reads TGTGCCAGCAGCTCCCAGGGGAACGGGGTTGAAGCTTTCTTT. As protein: CASSSQGNGVEAFF.

The chain links TRBV6-1 to TRBJ1-2; tentatively, D is TRBD1 (6 bases). Germline lookup yields CDR1 MNHNS and CDR2 SASEGT. The CDR3 contains 15 residues. V dropped 5 bases and J dropped 3 bases, with 16 bases sitting between them. CDR3 DNA sequence: TGTGCCAGCAGTAAACAACAGGGAGTGGACTATGGCTACACCTTC. It specifies CASSKQQGVDYGYTF.

This clone showed up just a few times. The junction shows a germline mismatch at one end, possibly a read error. The chain recombines TRBV6-5 with TRBJ1-2, with 8 positions matching TRBD1. CDR1 is MNHEY and CDR2 is SVGAGI in the germline V gene. The CDR3 length is 13 residues. CDR3 loop: CAISEGQGYGYTF. Here the CDR3 DNA reads TGTGCCATCAGTGAAGGACAGGGCTATGGCTACACCTTC.

The chain is built from TRBV7-9 and TRBJ2-3; 7 nucleotides line up with TRBD2. After removal of 1 base from V and 4 bases from J, the junction contained 8 bases not matched to a gene. There are 16 residues in the CDR3. Germline V gene lookup returns CDR1 SEHNR and CDR2 FQNEAQ (reference sequence). The CDR3 nucleotides read TGTGCCAGCAGCTTAGACGGCGGGAGTTTGGCAGATACGCAGTATTTT. It yields the protein CASSLDGGSLADTQYF.

There are a few counts of this clone. The J gene is TRBJ2-2, the V gene TRBV19, with 8 bases lining up with TRBD1. Unmatched junction bases numbered 8, after V lost 7 bases and J lost 7 bases. CDR3 size: 14 residues. Per germline, CDR1 LNHDA and CDR2 SQIVND (reference sequence). Here the CDR3 reads CASNLDREVGELFF. Written as DNA, the CDR3 is TGTGCCAGTAACCTGGACAGGGAGGTCGGGGAGCTGTTTTTT. Combining the CDR3 with reference TRBV19 and TRBJ2-2 gives the whole variable domain DGGITQSPKYLFRKEGQNVTLSCEQNLNHDAMYWYRQDPGQGLRLIYYSQIVNDFQKGDIAEGYSVSREKKESFPLTVTSAQKNPTAFYLCASNLDREVGELFFGEGSRLTVL.

This sequence joins TRBV6-6 and TRBJ2-3; TRBD2 aligns across 9 bases. V lost 6 bases and J lost 2; bases outside the gene matches: 6. The CDR3 loop spans 15 amino acids. CDR1 MNHNY and CDR2 SVGAGI come from the germline V gene (reference sequence). The CDR3 region is CASSPLAGHTDTQYF. CDR3 nucleotides: TGTGCCAGCAGCCCGCTAGCGGGGCACACAGATACGCAGTATTTT.

This clone was observed a handful of times. This chain joins TRBV2 and TRBJ2-1, with D possibly TRBD2 on 6 matching bases. CDR3 length equals 14 residues. Trimming took 7 bases from V and 5 from J, leaving 15 bases between them. Germline CDR1 SNHLY, CDR2 FYNNEI. CDR3 nucleotides: TGTGCCAGCATTGGTCAGGGAGGACACAATGAGCAGTTCTTC. Translated: CASIGQGGHNEQFF.

This clone has just a few counts. The V gene is TRBV6-6, the J gene TRBJ1-5; no reliable D call. Germline CDR1 is MNHNY and CDR2 is SVGAGI (reference sequence). The germline V and J ends were trimmed by 6 bases and 7 bases, with 7 bases remaining between them. The CDR3 is 11 residues long. CDR3 region: CASSSGQPQHF. CDR3 DNA: TGTGCCAGCAGCTCCGGGCAGCCCCAGCATTTT.

This clone has just a few counts. The identical CDR3 is also encoded by other nucleotide sequences in the sample. The V and J genes are TRBV5-1 and TRBJ1-2, with 8 bases matching TRBD1. V lost 3 bases to trimming and J lost 5 bases; unmatched junction nucleotides: 3. This CDR3 comprises 13 residues. Germline lookup yields CDR1 SGHRS and CDR2 YFSETQ. DNA of the CDR3: TGCGCCAGCAGCTCCCAGGGGGCTTATGGCTACACCTTC. As protein: CASSSQGAYGYTF.

V gene TRBV7-2 combines with J gene TRBJ2-1; D perhaps matches TRBD1 (5 bases). Trimming took 5 bases from V and 4 from J, leaving 12 bases between them. This CDR3 comprises 14 residues. Germline V gene sequence: CDR1 SGHTA, CDR2 FQGNSA. CDR3 nucleotide sequence: TGTGCCAGCAGCCGCAAGACAGTGTACAATGAGCAGTTCTTC. It codes for CASSRKTVYNEQFF.

J is TRBJ2-7 and V is TRBV11-3; 9 bases line up with TRBD1. The CDR3 length is 14 residues. CDR1 and CDR2 from the germline V gene are SGHNT and YENEEA. V gave up 5 bases and J gave up 3 bases; unmatched junction bases: 5. CDR3 loop: CASSPSTGGYEQYV. DNA for the CDR3: TGTGCCAGCAGCCCCTCGACAGGGGGCTACGAGCAGTACGTC.